The text below deals with one T cell receptor beta chain. The clone's antigen remains unknown. No much larger clone exists at a distance of one base, and base qualities are not known. The record originates from a study of shared clonotypes between healthy human individuals (dated by TCRdb to about 2020). Notes on the research overall: Three men and two women, aged 18 to 49 years, made up the cohort. For each donor, CD4 naive and CD4 memory were each given three plates, CD8 naive was given two plates, and CD8 memory was given one plate. To estimate repertoire size and how much clonotypes are shared between individuals, the study performed deep sequencing of blood TCR repertoires from a few healthy adults. To increase sequencing depth and limit assay-specific biases, different laboratories used diverse techniques to prepare libraries and sequence TCR repertoires. Per donor, leukapheresis produced somewhere between about 0.94 and 10 billion PBMCs. Overall results and qualifications from the work: Incomplete sequencing was indicated by rarefaction of sorted-subset datasets, despite the large sequencing depth. Compared with non-shared clonotypes, the clonotypes found in all four sorted-subset donors had higher generation probabilities. Pairwise subsampling indicated that sequencing depth was expected to affect the degree of clonotype sharing among donors. Sampling was limited to blood, and TCR repertoires in tissue likely differ from TCR repertoires in blood. When several donors were compared, the shared fraction of clonotypes was roughly 5% for naive CD4, roughly 3.3% for naive CD8, more than 2% for memory CD4, and 0.4% for memory CD8. Because the study included only a small number of donors, the genetic and exposure-history diversity represented was limited. Naive subsets generally had larger estimated clonotype richness than memory subsets did.

TCR CDR3 regions were amplified from genomic DNA by multiplex PCR using the deep immunoSEQ assay. For each cell subset, the extracted genomic DNA was distributed evenly across all wells of several immunoSEQ 96-well plates, and each plate served as one replicate. Each replicate PCR for sorted subsets received around 200 ng genomic DNA, equal to roughly 29,000 T cell genomes. Purified libraries were quantified with a Qubit 3.0 fluorometer, sized on a Bioanalyzer 2100, and re-quantified with the KAPA Library Quantification kit. Every immunoSEQ 96-well plate was sequenced on a dedicated single-read 150-cycle Illumina NextSeq 550 flow cell. The authors processed their data as follows. Because only junctional sequences without quality scores were contained in the immunoSEQ output, filtering matching that applied to full-length reads could not be performed. To assign V/J genes and CDR3, sequences were annotated using PyIR, a Python wrapper for IgBLAST v1.9, with IMGT germline references. Reads were filtered out if the reads had weak V/J assignments (E-value above 1e-6), no CDR3, stop codons, out-of-frame junctions, or ambiguous translated residues. V3J clonotypes were defined as sequences sharing the same inferred V gene, J gene, and CDR3 amino acid sequence. Percentage overlap between repertoires was computed as shared unique clonotypes divided by the size of the smaller repertoire. Richness of each repertoire was evaluated using RTK rarefaction, the Chao1 estimator, and Recon v2.1 estimates of unobserved clonotypes. Generation probabilities were computed with OLGA for all TCRbeta clonotypes obtained by the gDNA method from several donors. Entries here come from immuneACCESS through TCRdb and include only in-frame sequences with V and J called. Some clones fail to appear in such tables; in the studies checked, an unresolved V gene covers under half of the shortfall, and the cause of the remainder is unknown. V and J calls and clone size follow that table, whereas D and trimming were derived from the DNA. This sample holds about 380,000 clones; 95% to 97% were observed only once. Approximately 0.32% of the sample belongs to the ten largest clones.

From a lookup of the germline V gene, CDR1 and CDR2 are MNHEY and SVGAGI. The CDR3 spans 15 residues, from the cysteine through the phenylalanine. Only the CDR3 DNA is retained, 45 bases long and in frame from the first base. Trimming accounts for 5 bases at V and 1 base at J, while the number of junction bases matched to no gene is 6. The donors were healthy, HIV-negative adults who had no recently reported acute infections or vaccinations. Every donor was a Caucasian adult living in Nashville, Tennessee, USA. CD8 memory samples combined magnetically selected CD45RO+ cells with CCR7-negative CD45RA+ effector memory (TemRA) cells. After blood collection by leukapheresis, PBMCs were isolated using Ficoll-Histopaque density gradient centrifugation and then cryopreserved in the vapor phase of liquid nitrogen. Analytical flow cytometry was used to check the purity and quantity of every magnetically sorted T cell population. Genomic DNA was isolated from each sorted fraction and quantified by UV absorbance on a Nanodrop 2000c.

Input material: memory CD8+ T cells sorted from blood. The cell subset or site label corresponds to: CD45RO+ cells pooled with CCR7-negative TemRA cells. The sequence was obtained from a man aged 30 to 39 in good health. Here the chain combines TRBV6-5 and TRBJ2-3, with 7 middle bases fitting TRBD1. CDR3 loop: CASSRQGTRTDTQYF. The base sequence is TGTGCCAGCAGTCGACAGGGCACACGCACAGATACGCAGTATTTT.